The 9 T cell receptor beta chains presented below share a single source sample, sequenced in a study of blood T cells in healthy people across ages. Together with a sample-barcoded 5' primer, a J-beta primer mix was included in a second PCR lasting about 6 to 11 cycles. Each CDR3 protein is one row after TCRdb ran MiXCR on the 5' RACE reads. The sample contains 1.5 million to 2 million distinct CDR3 sequences, 28% of which appear only once. The source material was blood. Receptor source: a woman aged 25 to 45 in good health.

The chain uses TRBV5-1 and TRBJ2-1; 9 nucleotides align to TRBD1. The CDR3 contains 16 residues. V lost 2 bases to trimming and J lost 1 base; unmatched junction nucleotides: 4. The germline CDR1 and CDR2 sequences are SGHRS and YFSETQ. The CDR3 coding sequence is TGCGCCAGCAGCTTCGGGACAGGGTGTTCCTACAATGAGCAGTTCTTC. Encoded protein: CASSFGTGCSYNEQFF.

This clonotype was seen many times. The chain uses TRBV29-1 and TRBJ2-7; maybe TRBD1 (6 bases). The CDR3 runs to 14 residues. The ends were cut back, 6 bases at V and 2 bases at J, with 17 bases in the middle. Germline assignment: CDR1 SQVTM and CDR2 ANQGSEA. The CDR3 DNA is TGCAGCGTGCACAGGGAAGAGGTCCCCTACGAGCAGTACTTC. The encoded protein is CSVHREEVPYEQYF.

Comment on this clonotype: The conserved final phenylalanine or tryptophan is absent from the CDR3, which likely points to a read error. The chain uses TRBV20-1 and TRBJ2-3; D may be TRBD2 (6 bases). The CDR3 is 12 residues long. Germline lookup yields CDR1 DFQATT and CDR2 SNEGSKA (reference sequence). The germline V and J ends were trimmed by 3 bases and 5 bases, with 9 bases remaining between them. CDR3 sequence (DNA): TGCAGTGCTAGGGGGACTGTAGATACGCAGTATTTG. Amino acids: CSARGTVDTQYL.

The V call is TRBV28, the J call TRBJ1-5; D is unresolved. This CDR3 has 14 amino acids. The V end was cut by 3 bases, the J end by 5 bases, with 11 bases between. Germline values: CDR1 MDHEN, CDR2 SYDVKM. CDR3 region: CASSLSGEYQPQHF. The CDR3 DNA reads TGTGCCAGCAGTTTGTCTGGGGAGTATCAGCCCCAGCATTTT.

This clonotype was seen just once. The rearrangement joins TRBV7-3 to TRBJ2-1; perhaps TRBD2 as D (6 bases). Per the germline V gene, CDR1 is SGHTA and CDR2 is FQGTGA. CDR3 length equals 16 residues. V was trimmed by 2 bases and J by 7 bases, leaving 18 bases between them. CDR3 region: CASSLDAGLARNEQFF. For the CDR3, the DNA is TGTGCCAGCAGCTTAGACGCGGGACTGGCCAGAAATGAGCAGTTCTTC.

This clonotype was seen a handful of times. The rearrangement uses TRBV6-5 and TRBJ1-6; D is perhaps TRBD1 (5 bases). CDR1 is MNHEY and CDR2 is SVGAGI in the germline V gene. This CDR3 is 17 amino acids long. Deletions cut 7 bases from V and 6 bases from J, with 22 bases between. CDR3 bases: TGTGCCAGCACCCAAAGAAAAGGGGTTTTGGGTAATTCACCCCTCCACTTT. Translating gives CASTQRKGVLGNSPLHF.

V usage is TRBV9 and J usage is TRBJ2-3, with D hard to call. With 3 bases removed from V and 5 bases from J, the gap between germline ends came to 10 bases. The germline V gene encodes CDR1 SGDLS and CDR2 YYNGEE. The CDR3 is made up of 13 amino acids. The CDR3 spells CASSGNHGDTQYF. The CDR3 nucleotides are TGTGCCAGCAGCGGAAATCACGGAGATACGCAGTATTTT.

This clonotype showed up many times. The chain joins TRBV28 to TRBJ2-6; D call uncertain. There are 16 residues in the CDR3. V was shortened by 2 bases and J by 0 bases, with 8 bases between the two germline ends. CDR1 MDHEN and CDR2 SYDVKM come from the germline V gene. The DNA of the CDR3 is TGTGCCAGCAGTTTAGCCCGGAACTCTGGGGCCAACGTCCTGACTTTC. This sequence encodes CASSLARNSGANVLTF. Drawing the rest from reference TRBV28 and TRBJ2-6, the complete variable domain is DVKVTQSSRYLVKRTGEKVFLECVQDMDHENMFWYRQDPGLGLRLIYFSYDVKMKEKGDIPEGYSVSREKKERFSLILESASTNQTSMYLCASSLARNSGANVLTFGAGSRLTVL.

The CDR3 is CASSYYPGTGALWANVLTF. CDR3 bases: TGTGCCAGCAGTTACTATCCGGGGACAGGGGCCCTCTGGGCCAACGTCCTGACTTTC. This chain links TRBV6-2 or TRBV6-3 with TRBJ2-6; 10 nucleotides align to TRBD1. The ends lost 1 base at V and 5 bases at J; junction bases unmatched: 11. The germline CDR1 and CDR2 sequences are MNHEY and SVGEGT. The CDR3 is 19 amino acids.